This passage covers 23 T cell receptor beta chains from one sample sequenced in a study of blood T cell repertoires in COVID-19. Sequenced by immunoSEQ multiplex PCR; TCRdb stores in-frame clones only, minus some. The sample includes hundreds of thousands of clones, roughly 89% of them seen just once. The sample consisted of peripheral blood. The receptors stem from a woman aged 25-40 years with active or convalescent COVID-19.

J is TRBJ2-1 and V is TRBV7-2, with no clear D. Germline V CDR1 and CDR2: SGHTA, FQGNSA. V lost 2 bases to trimming and J lost 6 bases, with 8 bases between them. The CDR3 runs to 13 residues. In DNA, the CDR3 is TGTGCCAGCAGCTTAAGTACACCCAATGAGCAGTTCTTC. It translates to CASSLSTPNEQFF.

The J gene is TRBJ2-5, the V gene TRBV4-1, with 7 bases that match TRBD1. Germline V gives CDR1 MGHRA, CDR2 YSYEKL. The V segment lost 3 bases and the J segment 6 bases; nucleotides outside the gene matches: 10. This CDR3 region has 15 residues. The CDR3 DNA reads TGCGCCAGCAGCCATTTCCCAGGGGGTCTCAAGACCCAGTACTTC. It specifies CASSHFPGGLKTQYF.

The chain carries TRBV19 and TRBJ1-1, with D maybe TRBD1 (5 bases). Germline lookup yields CDR1 LNHDA and CDR2 SQIVND (reference sequence). V was trimmed by 4 bases and J by 5 bases, leaving 8 bases between them. This CDR3 has 12 amino acids. The CDR3: CASSNGGTEAFF. Here the CDR3 DNA reads TGTGCCAGTAGTAACGGGGGTACTGAAGCTTTCTTT.

The V call is TRBV21-1, the J call TRBJ1-4; the table names TRBD1, a call not compared with the DNA. TRBV21-1 is a pseudogene. The CDR3 covers 17 residues. The CDR3 DNA is TGTGCCAGCAGCCCTCGGGACAGTAAAGCAACTAATGAAAAACTGTTTTTT. This gives the protein CASSPRDSKATNEKLFF.

The CDR3 sequence is CASEGTGGFYAGNTIYF. In nucleotides, the CDR3 is TGTGCCAGCGAAGGGACAGGGGGCTTTTACGCTGGAAACACCATATATTTT. This chain uses TRBV19 with TRBJ1-3; 12 positions match TRBD1. This CDR3 comprises 17 residues. Germline V gives CDR1 LNHDA, CDR2 SQIVND (reference sequence). V lost 9 bases to trimming and J lost 2 bases; unmatched junction nucleotides: 11.

This rearrangement joins TRBV6-5 to TRBJ2-1; 7 bases map to TRBD2. Germline CDR1 reads MNHEY; CDR2 reads SVGAGI. The CDR3 runs 16 residues. V shed 2 bases and J 2 bases; nucleotides not matched to a gene: 6. DNA of the CDR3: TGTGCCAGCAGTTACGTCGGGGGAGGGCCCTACAATGAGCAGTTCTTC. It encodes CASSYVGGGPYNEQFF.

The sample holds one count of this clone. CDR3: CASSLEGITYEQYF. The CDR3 nucleotides are TGCGCCAGCAGCTTGGAGGGGATCACCTACGAGCAGTACTTC. The chain links TRBV5-1 to TRBJ2-7; a weak D match, TRBD1 (5 bases). The germline gives CDR1 SGHRS, CDR2 YFSETQ. V lost 0 bases to trimming and J lost 2 bases, with 9 bases between them. CDR3 length: 14 residues.

V usage is TRBV6-5 and J usage is TRBJ2-7, with D possibly being TRBD2 (6 bases). Germline assignment: CDR1 MNHEY and CDR2 SVGAGI. CDR3 length: 13 residues. The V end lost 2 bases, the J end lost 5 bases, and 10 bases lay between the germline ends. CDR3 coding DNA: TGTGCCAGCAGTTACGGAGGGCAGGACGAGCAGTACTTC. Residues: CASSYGGQDEQYF.

CDR3 loop: CSVSLGGFQPQHF. The DNA of the CDR3 is TGCAGCGTTTCTCTGGGAGGGTTTCAGCCCCAGCATTTT. The chain links TRBV29-1 to TRBJ1-5; D not resolved. The CDR3 extends over 13 amino acids. V was cut by 5 bases and J by 6 bases, with 14 bases left in between. Germline V lookup: CDR1 SQVTM, CDR2 ANQGSEA.

This chain joins TRBV5-1 and TRBJ1-2, with 11 bases identical to TRBD1. This CDR3 spans 15 amino acids. The V gene end was trimmed by 3 bases and the J gene end by 3 bases; junction bases not matched to a gene: 4. Per the germline V gene, CDR1 is SGHRS and CDR2 is YFSETQ. The CDR3 region is CASSSPGQGDYGYTF. The CDR3 DNA is TGCGCCAGCAGCTCGCCGGGACAGGGGGACTATGGCTACACCTTC.

As for this clone: This specimen includes other DNA sequences encoding the same CDR3. This chain uses TRBV7-2 with TRBJ1-5; TRBD1 aligns across 9 bases. V was pared by 4 bases and J by 4 bases, with 2 bases of the junction left unmatched. Germline CDR1 and CDR2: SGHTA and FQGNSA. The CDR3 loop spans 14 amino acids. CDR3 protein: CASSSGQGNQPQHF. The CDR3 coding sequence is TGTGCCAGCAGCTCCGGACAGGGGAATCAGCCCCAGCATTTT. Full variable domain (missing parts from reference TRBV7-2 and TRBJ1-5): GAGVSQSPSNKVTEKGKDVELRCDPISGHTALYWYRQSLGQGLEFLIYFQGNSAPDKSGLPSDRFSAERTGGSVSTLTIQRTQQEDSAVYLCASSSGQGNQPQHFGDGTRLSIL.

This clone occurred once. The genes are TRBV18 and TRBJ2-7; a possible D gene is TRBD1 (5 bases). The CDR3 has 17 amino acids. Germline assignment: CDR1 KGHSH and CDR2 LQKENI. The V end was cut by 4 bases, the J end by 3 bases, with 22 bases between. The CDR3 protein is CASSLGAFLADRYEQYF. For the CDR3, the DNA is TGTGCCAGCTCACTAGGGGCCTTTCTTGCGGATCGCTACGAGCAGTACTTC.

The V call is TRBV5-6, the J call TRBJ2-7; 7 bases map to TRBD2. V trimming: 0 bases; J trimming: 5 bases; junction bases outside the gene matches: 2. This CDR3 region has 13 residues. Germline CDR1 is SGHDT and CDR2 is YYEEEE. CDR3 sequence (DNA): TGTGCCAGCAGCTTGGCTGGGAGGGACGAGCAGTACTTC. Amino acids: CASSLAGRDEQYF.

This chain joins TRBV2 and TRBJ1-2; D not resolved. Trimming left V 9 bases short and J 0 bases short, with 20 bases between. Looked up from germline, CDR1 is SNHLY and CDR2 is FYNNEI. The CDR3 loop spans 16 amino acids. The DNA for the CDR3 is TGTGCCAGGTCTGAGGCGGGAACTTTACCTAACTATGGCTACACCTTC. Amino acids: CARSEAGTLPNYGYTF.

The chain couples TRBV5-1 to TRBJ1-2; tentatively, D is TRBD1 (6 bases). Trimming stripped 4 bases from V and 4 bases from J, with 11 bases between. CDR3 length: 13 residues. Germline CDR1 is SGHRS and CDR2 is YFSETQ. CDR3 in amino acids: CASSPMDSYGYTF. The CDR3, as DNA: TGCGCCAGCAGCCCGATGGACAGCTATGGCTACACCTTC.

The chain combines TRBV9 with TRBJ2-7; TRBD1 agrees at 9 bases. Germline loops: CDR1 SGDLS, CDR2 YYNGEE. The CDR3 has 14 amino acids. The junction had 5 bases not matched to a gene; V was cut back by 5 bases and J by 2 bases. CDR3 DNA sequence: TGTGCCAGCAGTCCGGGACAGGGTACCTACGAGCAGTACTTC. The encoded protein is CASSPGQGTYEQYF.

The chain links TRBV24-1 to TRBJ1-4, with a weak D call TRBD1 (5 bases). Per germline, CDR1 KGHDR and CDR2 SFDVKD. Trimming left V 4 bases short and J 7 bases short, with 18 bases between. The CDR3 has 16 amino acids. The CDR3 DNA is TGTGCCACCAGTGACCCGGTTGGGGGGAAAATTGAAAAACTGTTTTTT. Amino acid sequence: CATSDPVGGKIEKLFF.

This clone was seen more than once but under ten times. V usage is TRBV5-1 and J usage is TRBJ1-6, with D possibly matching TRBD1 (6 bases). The V gene lost 0 bases and the J gene lost 12 bases, with 13 bases spanning the gap. The CDR3 has 14 amino acids. Germline loops: CDR1 SGHRS, CDR2 YFSETQ. DNA of the CDR3: TGCGCCAGCAGCTTGGGAGGGGGTGAGGGACCCCTCCACTTT. Translation: CASSLGGGEGPLHF.

This chain connects TRBV4-1 to TRBJ2-7; 9 positions match TRBD2. With V trimmed by 0 bases and J by 2 bases, 20 bases remained unmatched. The CDR3 contains 21 residues. Germline V gives CDR1 MGHRA, CDR2 YSYEKL. The CDR3 DNA is TGCGCCAGCAGCCAAGATTTGGGCGGGGGGGACTTCGTAGCGGCCCCCTACGAGCAGTACTTC. Its translation: CASSQDLGGGDFVAAPYEQYF.

The chain joins TRBV21-1 to TRBJ1-3; TRBD1 reflects the table's D call only, with no check against the DNA. TRBV21-1 constitutes a pseudogene. The CDR3 loop spans 17 amino acids. The CDR3 sequence is CASSPTIDRGGGNTIYF. CDR3 DNA sequence: TGTGCCAGCAGCCCGACAATCGACAGGGGAGGTGGAAACACCATATATTTT.

The V call is TRBV7-9, the J call TRBJ2-7; perhaps TRBD2 as D (5 bases). V lost 5 bases, J lost 3 bases, and 8 bases lay in between. The CDR3 contains 12 residues. Germline assignment: CDR1 SEHNR and CDR2 FQNEAQ (reference sequence). DNA of the CDR3: TGTGCCAGCAGCGCAGGACTCTACGAGCAGTACTTC. It translates to CASSAGLYEQYF.

This chain connects TRBV4-2 to TRBJ2-3, with TRBD1 as a possible D gene (5 bases). The germline gives CDR1 LGHNA, CDR2 YNFKEQ. This CDR3 is 14 amino acids long. Trimming took 0 bases from V and 4 from J, leaving 8 bases between them. DNA for the CDR3: TGTGCCAGCAGCCAAGATTGGGGCCCAGATACGCAGTATTTT. Translating gives CASSQDWGPDTQYF.

The gene calls are TRBV10-3 and TRBJ2-3; 10 bases are a match to TRBD2. The CDR3 sequence is 15 residues long. Per the germline V gene, CDR1 is ENHRY and CDR2 is SYGVKD. After removal of 7 bases from V and 0 bases from J, the junction contained 4 bases not matched to a gene. CDR3 in amino acids: CAITMTSGSTDTQYF. The CDR3 DNA reads TGTGCCATCACTATGACTAGCGGGAGCACAGATACGCAGTATTTT.